This T cell receptor beta chain was identified during a study of blood T cell repertoires in COVID-19. Study-wide context: COVID-19 samples collected from the United States, Italy and Spain covered acute and convalescent phases. The analysed material was cDNA or gDNA that came from T cells, B-cell-depleted T cells, or PBMCs.

This clone was detected once. Only in-frame clones appear in the TCRdb table, and some are missing; sequencing was by immunoSEQ multiplex PCR. The table records under 250,000 clones, roughly nine tenths of them present only once. The ends were cut back, 1 base at V and 10 bases at J, with 18 bases in the middle. The CDR3 contains 16 residues. CDR1 is SGHRS and CDR2 is YFSETQ in the germline V gene. J is TRBJ1-6 and V is TRBV5-1, with D perhaps matching TRBD1 (5 bases). This receptor was identified in a man aged 30 to 39 who had recovered from COVID-19. The sequenced sample was PBMCs or T cells enriched from blood (not recorded which). CDR3 sequence (DNA): TGCGCCAGCAGCTTGTCCTCCAGACAGACGGAATCACCCCTCCACTTT. This codes for CASSLSSRQTESPLHF.